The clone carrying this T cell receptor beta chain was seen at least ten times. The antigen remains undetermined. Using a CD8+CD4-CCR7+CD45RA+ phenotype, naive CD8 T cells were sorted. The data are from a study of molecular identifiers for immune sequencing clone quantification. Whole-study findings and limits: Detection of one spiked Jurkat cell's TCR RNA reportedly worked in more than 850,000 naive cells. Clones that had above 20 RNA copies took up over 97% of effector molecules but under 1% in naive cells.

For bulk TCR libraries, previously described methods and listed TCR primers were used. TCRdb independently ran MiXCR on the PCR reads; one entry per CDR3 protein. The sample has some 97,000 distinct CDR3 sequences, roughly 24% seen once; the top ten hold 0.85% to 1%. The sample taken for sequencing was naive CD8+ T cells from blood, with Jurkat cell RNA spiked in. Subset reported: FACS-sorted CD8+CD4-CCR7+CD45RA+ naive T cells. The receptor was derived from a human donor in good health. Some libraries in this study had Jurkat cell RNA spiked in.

The CDR3 protein is CASSSEAGGPADTQYF. Here the CDR3 DNA reads TGTGCCAGCAGCTCCGAAGCGGGAGGGCCGGCAGATACGCAGTATTTT. The chain carries TRBV7-9 and TRBJ2-3; 10 positions agree with TRBD2. Germline CDR1 SEHNR, CDR2 FQNEAQ (reference sequence). CDR3 size: 16 residues. With 4 bases clipped from V and 4 bases from J, the junction kept 8 bases outside the gene matches.